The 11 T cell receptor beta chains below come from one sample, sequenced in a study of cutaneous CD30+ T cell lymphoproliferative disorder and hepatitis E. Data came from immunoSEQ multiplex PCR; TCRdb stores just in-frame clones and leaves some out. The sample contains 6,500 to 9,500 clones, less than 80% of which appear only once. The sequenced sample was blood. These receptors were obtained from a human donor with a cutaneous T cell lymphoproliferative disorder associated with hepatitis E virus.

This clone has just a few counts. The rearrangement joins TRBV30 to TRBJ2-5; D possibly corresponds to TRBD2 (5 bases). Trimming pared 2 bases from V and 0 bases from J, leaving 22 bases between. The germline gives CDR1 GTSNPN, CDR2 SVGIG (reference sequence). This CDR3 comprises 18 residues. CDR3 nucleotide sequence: TGTGCCTGGAGTTATGCATTTCGGGAATTAGTAGACCAAGAGACCCAGTACTTC. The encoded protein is CAWSYAFRELVDQETQYF.

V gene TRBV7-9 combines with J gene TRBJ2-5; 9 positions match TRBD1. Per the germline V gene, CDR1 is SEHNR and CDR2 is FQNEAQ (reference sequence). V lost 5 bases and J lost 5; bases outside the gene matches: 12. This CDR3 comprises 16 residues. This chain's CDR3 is CASSPAGTGSRETQYF. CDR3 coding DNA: TGTGCCAGCAGCCCTGCCGGGACAGGGTCAAGGGAGACCCAGTACTTC.

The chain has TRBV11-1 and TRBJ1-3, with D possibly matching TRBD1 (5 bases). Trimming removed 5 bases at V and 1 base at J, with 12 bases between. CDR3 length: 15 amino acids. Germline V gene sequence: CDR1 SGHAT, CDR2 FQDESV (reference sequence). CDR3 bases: TGTGCCAGCAGCCCCCGGGGCCGTTCTGGAAACACCATATATTTT. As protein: CASSPRGRSGNTIYF.

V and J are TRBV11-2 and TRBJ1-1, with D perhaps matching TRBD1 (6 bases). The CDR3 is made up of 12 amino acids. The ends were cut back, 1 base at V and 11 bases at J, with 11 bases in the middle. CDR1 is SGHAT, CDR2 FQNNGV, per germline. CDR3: CASSLARGVAFF. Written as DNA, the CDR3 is TGTGCCAGCAGCTTAGCCAGGGGAGTGGCTTTCTTT.

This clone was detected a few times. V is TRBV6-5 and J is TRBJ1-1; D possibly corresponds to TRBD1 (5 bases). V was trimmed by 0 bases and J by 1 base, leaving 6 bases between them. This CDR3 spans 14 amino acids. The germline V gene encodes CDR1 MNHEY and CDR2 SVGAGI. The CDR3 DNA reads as TGTGCCAGCAGTTACTCGGGGGGGAACACTGAAGCTTTCTTT. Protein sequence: CASSYSGGNTEAFF.

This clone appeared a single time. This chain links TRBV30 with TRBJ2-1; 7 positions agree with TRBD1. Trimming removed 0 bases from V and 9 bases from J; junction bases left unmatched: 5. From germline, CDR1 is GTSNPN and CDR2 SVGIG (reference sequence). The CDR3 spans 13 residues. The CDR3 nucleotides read TGTGCCTGGAGTGTAGGGTCAGGGGGTGAGCAGTTCTTC. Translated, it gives CAWSVGSGGEQFF.

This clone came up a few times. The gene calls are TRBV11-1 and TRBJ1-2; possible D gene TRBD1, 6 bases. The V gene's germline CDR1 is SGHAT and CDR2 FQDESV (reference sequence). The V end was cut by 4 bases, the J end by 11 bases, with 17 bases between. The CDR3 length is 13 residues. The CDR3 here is CASSSSSRGGYTF. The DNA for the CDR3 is TGTGCCAGCAGCTCGTCTTCCAGGGGCGGGTACACCTTC.

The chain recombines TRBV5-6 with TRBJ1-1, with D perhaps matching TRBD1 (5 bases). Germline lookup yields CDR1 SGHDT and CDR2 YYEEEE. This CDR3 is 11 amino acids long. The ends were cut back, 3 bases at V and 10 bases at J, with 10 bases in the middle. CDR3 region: CASSSGVIAFF. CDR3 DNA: TGTGCCAGCAGCTCGGGGGTAATAGCTTTCTTT.

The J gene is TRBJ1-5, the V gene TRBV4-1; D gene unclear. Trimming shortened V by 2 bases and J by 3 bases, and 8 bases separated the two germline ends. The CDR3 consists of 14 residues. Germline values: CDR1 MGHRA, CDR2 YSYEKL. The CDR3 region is CASSQWGNNQPQHF. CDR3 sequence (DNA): TGCGCCAGCAGCCAATGGGGTAACAATCAGCCCCAGCATTTT.

CDR3 residues: CASSYRVEDTQYF. DNA for the CDR3: TGTGCCAGCAGTTACCGGGTGGAAGATACGCAGTATTTT. The chain uses TRBV6-6 and TRBJ2-3, with no clear D. CDR1 MNHNY and CDR2 SVGAGI come from the germline V gene (reference sequence). V was shortened by 2 bases and J by 5 bases, with 8 bases between the two germline ends. The CDR3 is made up of 13 amino acids.

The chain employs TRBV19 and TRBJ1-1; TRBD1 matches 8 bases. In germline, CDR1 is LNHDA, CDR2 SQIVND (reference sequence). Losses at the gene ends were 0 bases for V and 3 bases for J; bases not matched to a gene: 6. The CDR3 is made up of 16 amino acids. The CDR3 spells CASSIDGQGFYTEAFF. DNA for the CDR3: TGTGCCAGTAGTATAGACGGACAGGGATTTTACACTGAAGCTTTCTTT.